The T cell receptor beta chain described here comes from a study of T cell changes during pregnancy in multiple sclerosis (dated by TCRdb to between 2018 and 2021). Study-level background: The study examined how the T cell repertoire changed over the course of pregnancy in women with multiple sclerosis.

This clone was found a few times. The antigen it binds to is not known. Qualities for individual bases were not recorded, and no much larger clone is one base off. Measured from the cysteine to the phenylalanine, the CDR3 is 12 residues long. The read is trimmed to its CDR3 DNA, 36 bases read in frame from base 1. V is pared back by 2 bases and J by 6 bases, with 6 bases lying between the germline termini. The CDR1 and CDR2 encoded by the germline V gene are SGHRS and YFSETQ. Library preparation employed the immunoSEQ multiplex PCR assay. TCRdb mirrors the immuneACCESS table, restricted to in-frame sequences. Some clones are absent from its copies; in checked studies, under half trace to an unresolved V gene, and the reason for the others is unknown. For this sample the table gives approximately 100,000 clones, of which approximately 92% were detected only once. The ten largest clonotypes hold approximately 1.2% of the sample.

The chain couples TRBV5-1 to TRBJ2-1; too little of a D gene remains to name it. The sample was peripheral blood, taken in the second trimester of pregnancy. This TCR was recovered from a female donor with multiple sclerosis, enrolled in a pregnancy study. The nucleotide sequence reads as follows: TGCGCCAGCAGCTTCAACAGCAATGAGCAGTTCTTC. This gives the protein CASSFNSNEQFF.